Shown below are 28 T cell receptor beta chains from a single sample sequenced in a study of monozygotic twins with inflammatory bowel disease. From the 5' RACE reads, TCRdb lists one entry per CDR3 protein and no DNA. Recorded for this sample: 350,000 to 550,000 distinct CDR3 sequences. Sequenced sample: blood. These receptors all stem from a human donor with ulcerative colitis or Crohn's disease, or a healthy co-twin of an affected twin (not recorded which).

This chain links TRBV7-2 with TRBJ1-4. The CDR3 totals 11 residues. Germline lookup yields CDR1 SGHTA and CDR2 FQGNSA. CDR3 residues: CASSFGEKLFF.

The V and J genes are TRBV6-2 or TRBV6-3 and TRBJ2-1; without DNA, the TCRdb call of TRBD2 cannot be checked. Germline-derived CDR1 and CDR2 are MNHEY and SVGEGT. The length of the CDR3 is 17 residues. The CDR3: CASRPSLGGQGNNEQFF.

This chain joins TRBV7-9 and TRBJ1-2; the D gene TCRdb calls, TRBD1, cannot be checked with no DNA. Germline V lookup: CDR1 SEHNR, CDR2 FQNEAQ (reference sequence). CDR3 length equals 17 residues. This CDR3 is CASTSLNRDRVGEGYTF.

CDR3 sequence reads: CASTPTGRGGTPYEQYF. The chain links TRBV6-5 to TRBJ2-7; TCRdb proposes TRBD1, but this gene call is untestable without DNA. The CDR3 loop spans 17 amino acids. Germline V gene sequence: CDR1 MNHEY, CDR2 SVGAGI.

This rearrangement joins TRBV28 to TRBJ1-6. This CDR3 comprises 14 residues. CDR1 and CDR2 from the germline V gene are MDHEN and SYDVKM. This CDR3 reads CASSLTRIMSPLHF.

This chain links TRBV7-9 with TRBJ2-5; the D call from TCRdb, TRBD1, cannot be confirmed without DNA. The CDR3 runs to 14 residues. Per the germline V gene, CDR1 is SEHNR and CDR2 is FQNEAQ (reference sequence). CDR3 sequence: CASSRATGLETQYF.

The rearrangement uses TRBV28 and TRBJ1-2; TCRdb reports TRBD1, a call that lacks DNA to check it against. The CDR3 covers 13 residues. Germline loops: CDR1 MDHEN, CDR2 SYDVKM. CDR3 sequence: CASTPDRVGGYTF.

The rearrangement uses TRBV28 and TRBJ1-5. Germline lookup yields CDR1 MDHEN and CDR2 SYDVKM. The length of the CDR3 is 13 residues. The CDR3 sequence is CASVSPSDQPQHF.

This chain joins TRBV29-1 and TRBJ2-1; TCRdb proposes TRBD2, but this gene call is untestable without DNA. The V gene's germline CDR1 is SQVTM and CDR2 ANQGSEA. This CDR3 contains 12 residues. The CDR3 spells CSAGGAFAEQFF.

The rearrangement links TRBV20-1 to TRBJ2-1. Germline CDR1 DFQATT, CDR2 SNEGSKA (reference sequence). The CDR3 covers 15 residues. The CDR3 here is CSARDGRSSYNEQFF.

CDR3 residues: CASSLVLYNEQFF. The rearrangement uses TRBV5-6 and TRBJ2-1. Germline V CDR1 and CDR2: SGHDT, YYEEEE. The CDR3 is 13 amino acids. The whole variable domain, remainder taken from reference TRBV5-6 and TRBJ2-1, is DAGVTQSPTHLIKTRGQQVTLRCSPKSGHDTVSWYQQALGQGPQFIFQYYEEEERQRGNFPDRFSGHQFPNYSSELNVNALLLGDSALYLCASSLVLYNEQFFGPGTRLTVL.

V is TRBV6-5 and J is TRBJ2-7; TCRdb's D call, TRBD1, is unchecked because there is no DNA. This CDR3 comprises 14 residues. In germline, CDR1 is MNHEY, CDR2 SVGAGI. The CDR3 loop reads CASSSRGRGYEQYF.

This CDR3 is CASSPRTGYEQYF. V gene TRBV12-3 or TRBV12-4 combines with J gene TRBJ2-7; the TCRdb D gene call, TRBD1, has no DNA to confirm it. The CDR3 loop spans 13 amino acids.

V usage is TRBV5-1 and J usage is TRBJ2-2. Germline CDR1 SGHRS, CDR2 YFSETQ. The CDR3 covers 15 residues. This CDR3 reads CASRTEPHLPGELFF.

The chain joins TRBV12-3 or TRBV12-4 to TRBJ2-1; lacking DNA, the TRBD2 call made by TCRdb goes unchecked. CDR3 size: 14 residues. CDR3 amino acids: CASSWEGTDNEQFF.

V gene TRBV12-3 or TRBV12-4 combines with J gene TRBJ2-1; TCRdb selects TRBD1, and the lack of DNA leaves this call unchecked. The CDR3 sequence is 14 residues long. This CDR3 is CASSSDRAGGEQFF.

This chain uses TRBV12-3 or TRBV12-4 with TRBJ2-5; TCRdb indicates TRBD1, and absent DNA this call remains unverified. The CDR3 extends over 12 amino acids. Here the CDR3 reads CASGDRRETQYF.

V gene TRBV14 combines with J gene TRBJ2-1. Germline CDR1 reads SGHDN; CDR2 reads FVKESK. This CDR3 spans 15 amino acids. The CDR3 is CASSQGGAHSNEQFF.

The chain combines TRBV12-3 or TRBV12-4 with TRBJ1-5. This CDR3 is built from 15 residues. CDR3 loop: CASSFRSQDGQPQHF.

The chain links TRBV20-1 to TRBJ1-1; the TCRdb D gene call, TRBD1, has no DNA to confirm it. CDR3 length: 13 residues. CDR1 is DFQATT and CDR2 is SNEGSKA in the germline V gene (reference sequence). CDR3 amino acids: CSANSGAKTEAFF.

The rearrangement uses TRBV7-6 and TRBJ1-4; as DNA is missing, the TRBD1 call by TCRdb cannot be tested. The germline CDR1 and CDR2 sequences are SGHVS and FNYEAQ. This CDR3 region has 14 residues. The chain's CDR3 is CASSPRGANEKLFF. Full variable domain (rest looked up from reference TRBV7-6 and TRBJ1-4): GAGVSQSPRYKVTKRGQDVALRCDPISGHVSLYWYRQALGQGPEFLTYFNYEAQQDKSGLPNDRFSAERPEGSISTLTIQRTEQRDSAMYRCASSPRGANEKLFFGSGTQLSVL.

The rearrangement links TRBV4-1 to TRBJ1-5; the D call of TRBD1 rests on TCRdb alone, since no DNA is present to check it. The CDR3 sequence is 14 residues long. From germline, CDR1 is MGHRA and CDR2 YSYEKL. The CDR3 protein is CASSQTTGDQPQHF.

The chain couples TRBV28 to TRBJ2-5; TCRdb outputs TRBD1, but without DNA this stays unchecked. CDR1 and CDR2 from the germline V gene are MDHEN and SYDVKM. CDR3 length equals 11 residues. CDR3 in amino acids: CASRRGGAQYF.

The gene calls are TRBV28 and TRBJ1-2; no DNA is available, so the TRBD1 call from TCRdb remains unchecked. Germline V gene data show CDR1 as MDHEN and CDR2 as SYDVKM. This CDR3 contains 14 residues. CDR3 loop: CASSLGRPNYGYTF.

The CDR3: CASSDVGVVEQFF. The chain couples TRBV7-9 to TRBJ2-1; without DNA, the TCRdb call of TRBD1 cannot be checked. The CDR3 runs 13 residues. In germline, CDR1 is SEHNR, CDR2 FQNEAQ (reference sequence).

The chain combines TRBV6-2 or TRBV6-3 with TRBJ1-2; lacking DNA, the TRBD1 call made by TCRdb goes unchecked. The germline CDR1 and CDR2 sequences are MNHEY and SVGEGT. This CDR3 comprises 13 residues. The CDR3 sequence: CASTPDTPGGYTF.

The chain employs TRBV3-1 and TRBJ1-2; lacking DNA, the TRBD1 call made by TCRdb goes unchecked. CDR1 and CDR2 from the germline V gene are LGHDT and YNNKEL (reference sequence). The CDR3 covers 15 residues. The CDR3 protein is CASSLRNTGPYGYTF.

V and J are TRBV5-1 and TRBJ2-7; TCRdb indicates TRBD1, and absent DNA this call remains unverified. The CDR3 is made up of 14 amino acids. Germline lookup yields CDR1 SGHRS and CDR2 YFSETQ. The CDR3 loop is CASRTGDGGYEQYF.